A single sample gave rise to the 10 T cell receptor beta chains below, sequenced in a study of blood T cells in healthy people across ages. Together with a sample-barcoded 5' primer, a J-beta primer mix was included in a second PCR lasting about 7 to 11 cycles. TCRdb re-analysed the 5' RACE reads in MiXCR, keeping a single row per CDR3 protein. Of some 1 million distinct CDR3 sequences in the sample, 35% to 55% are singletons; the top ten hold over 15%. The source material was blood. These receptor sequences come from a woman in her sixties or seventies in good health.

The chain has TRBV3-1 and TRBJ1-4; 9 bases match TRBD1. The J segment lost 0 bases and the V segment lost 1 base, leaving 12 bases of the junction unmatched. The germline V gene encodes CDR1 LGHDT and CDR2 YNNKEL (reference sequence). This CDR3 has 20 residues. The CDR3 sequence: CASSQGTGARVRATNEKLFF. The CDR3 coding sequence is TGTGCCAGCAGCCAAGGGACAGGGGCCAGGGTCAGAGCAACTAATGAAAAACTGTTTTTT. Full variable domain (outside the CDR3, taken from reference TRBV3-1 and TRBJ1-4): DTAVSQTPKYLVTQMGNDKSIKCEQNLGHDTMYWYKQDSKKFLKIMFSYNNKELIINETVPNRFSPKSPDKAHLNLHINSLELGDSAVYFCASSQGTGARVRATNEKLFFGSGTQLSVL.

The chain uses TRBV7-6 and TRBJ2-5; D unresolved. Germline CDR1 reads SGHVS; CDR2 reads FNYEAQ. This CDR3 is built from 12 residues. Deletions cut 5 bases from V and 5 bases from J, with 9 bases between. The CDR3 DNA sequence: TGTGCCAGCAGCGCAATTGGGGAGACCCAGTACTTC. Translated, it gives CASSAIGETQYF.

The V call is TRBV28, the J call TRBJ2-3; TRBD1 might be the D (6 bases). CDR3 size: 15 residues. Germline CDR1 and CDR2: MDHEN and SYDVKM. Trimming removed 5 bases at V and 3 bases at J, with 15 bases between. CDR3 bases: TGTGCCAGCAGTCCCCGGAGGCAGGGGACAGATACGCAGTATTTT. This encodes CASSPRRQGTDTQYF. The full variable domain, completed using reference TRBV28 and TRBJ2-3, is DVKVTQSSRYLVKRTGEKVFLECVQDMDHENMFWYRQDPGLGLRLIYFSYDVKMKEKGDIPEGYSVSREKKERFSLILESASTNQTSMYLCASSPRRQGTDTQYFGPGTRLTVL.

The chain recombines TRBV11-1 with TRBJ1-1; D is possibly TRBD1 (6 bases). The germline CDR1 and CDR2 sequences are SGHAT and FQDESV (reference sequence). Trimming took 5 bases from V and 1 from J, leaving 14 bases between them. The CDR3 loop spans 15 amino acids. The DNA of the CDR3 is TGTGCCAGCAGCCCGATCGGACAGCAGAACACTGAAGCTTTCTTT. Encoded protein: CASSPIGQQNTEAFF.

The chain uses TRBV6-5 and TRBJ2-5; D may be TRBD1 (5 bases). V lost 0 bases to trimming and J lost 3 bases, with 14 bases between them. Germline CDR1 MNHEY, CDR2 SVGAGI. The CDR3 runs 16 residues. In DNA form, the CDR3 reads TGTGCCAGCAGTTACTCGTCCGGGCAGGGCGAAGAGACCCAGTACTTC. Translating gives CASSYSSGQGEETQYF.

The CDR3: CASSQAVRGGYGYTF. The DNA for the CDR3 is TGTGCCAGCAGCCAAGCGGTTAGGGGTGGCTATGGCTACACCTTC. The genes are TRBV3-1 and TRBJ1-2, with D possibly being TRBD1 (5 bases). Looked up from germline, CDR1 is LGHDT and CDR2 is YNNKEL (reference sequence). The V end was cut by 1 base, the J end by 4 bases, with 13 bases between. The CDR3 runs 15 residues.

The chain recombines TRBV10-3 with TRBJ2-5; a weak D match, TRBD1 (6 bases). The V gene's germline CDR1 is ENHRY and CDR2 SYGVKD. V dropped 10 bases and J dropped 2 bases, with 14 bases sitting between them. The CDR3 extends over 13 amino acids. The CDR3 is CATIGQLQETQYF. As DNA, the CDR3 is TGTGCCACCATAGGACAGCTTCAAGAGACCCAGTACTTC.

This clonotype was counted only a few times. The CDR3 sequence: CSADPGTKNIQYF. CDR3 DNA: TGCAGTGCCGACCCGGGGACCAAAAACATTCAGTACTTC. The rearrangement links TRBV20-1 to TRBJ2-4, with a weak D call TRBD2 (5 bases). V was clipped by 6 bases and J by 2 bases, with 11 bases between them. CDR1 and CDR2 from the germline V gene are DFQATT and SNEGSKA (reference sequence). The CDR3 extends over 13 amino acids.

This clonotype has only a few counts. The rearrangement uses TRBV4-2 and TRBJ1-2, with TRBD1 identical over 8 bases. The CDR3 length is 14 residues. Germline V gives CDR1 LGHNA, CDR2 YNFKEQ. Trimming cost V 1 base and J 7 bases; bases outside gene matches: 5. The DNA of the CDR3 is TGTGCCAGCAGCCAAGGGGACAGGTCGGGTGGCTACACCTTC. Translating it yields CASSQGDRSGGYTF.

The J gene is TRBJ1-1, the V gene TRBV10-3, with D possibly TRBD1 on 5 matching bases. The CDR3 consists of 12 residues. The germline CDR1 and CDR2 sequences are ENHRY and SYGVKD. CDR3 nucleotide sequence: TGTGCTTCGGGGGGGAAGAAGGCTGAAGCTTTCTTT. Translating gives CASGGKKAEAFF.